This T cell receptor beta chain derives from a study of T-cell memory formation after mild COVID-19. Overall study: Among the donors, TCR clusters were largely specific to each donor.

With V trimmed by 4 bases and J by 7 bases, 11 bases remained unmatched. CDR3 size: 15 residues. The V gene's germline CDR1 is SGHNT and CDR2 YYREEE (reference sequence). Study-wide points: Among CD4+ contracting clones, most were CM and EM, and CD8+ ones EMRA.

Constant-segment primers served in 5'RACE that generated TCR alpha and TCR beta cDNA libraries bearing sample barcodes and UMIs. TCRdb ran MiXCR on the 5' RACE reads and lists one entry per CDR3 protein. The top ten hold about 22% of the sample, which has under 550,000 distinct CDR3 sequences, more than 15% seen once. This clonotype was picked up a small number of times. Its antigen remains unknown. Sequencing was performed on PBMCs or a T cell subset sorted from them (not recorded which). The chain has TRBV5-4 and TRBJ2-4; 7 nucleotides line up with TRBD2. The sequence derives from a man aged 18 to 35 who had mild COVID-19 (a few samples of this study predate the infection). Cell type and time point are not known. The CDR3 DNA reads TGTGCCAGCAGCGAGCAGACGGGGGGATCGAACATTCAGTACTTC. Residues: CASSEQTGGSNIQYF.